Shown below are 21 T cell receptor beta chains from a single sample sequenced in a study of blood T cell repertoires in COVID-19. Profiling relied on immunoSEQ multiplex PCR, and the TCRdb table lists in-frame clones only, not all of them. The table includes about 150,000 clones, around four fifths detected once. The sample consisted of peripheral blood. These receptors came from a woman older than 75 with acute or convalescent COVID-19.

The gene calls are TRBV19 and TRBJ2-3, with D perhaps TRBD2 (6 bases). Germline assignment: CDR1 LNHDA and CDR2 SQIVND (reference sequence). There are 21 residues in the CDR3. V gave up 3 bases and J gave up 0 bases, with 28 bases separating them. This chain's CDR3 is CASSILGGSGILRGSTDTQYF. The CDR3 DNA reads TGTGCCAGTAGTATCCTCGGGGGTAGCGGAATCCTACGAGGAAGCACAGATACGCAGTATTTT.

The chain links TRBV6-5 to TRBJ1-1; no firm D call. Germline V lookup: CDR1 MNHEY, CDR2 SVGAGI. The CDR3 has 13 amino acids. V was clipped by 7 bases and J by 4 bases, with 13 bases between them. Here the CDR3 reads CASNRQARTEAFF. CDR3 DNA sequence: TGTGCCAGCAATAGGCAAGCGCGCACTGAAGCTTTCTTT.

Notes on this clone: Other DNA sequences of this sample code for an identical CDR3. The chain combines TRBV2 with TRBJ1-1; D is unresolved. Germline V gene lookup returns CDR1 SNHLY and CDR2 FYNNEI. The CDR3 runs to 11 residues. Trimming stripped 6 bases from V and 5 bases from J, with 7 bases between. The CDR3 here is CASSVRTEAFF. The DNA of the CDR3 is TGTGCCAGCAGCGTCCGTACTGAAGCTTTCTTT. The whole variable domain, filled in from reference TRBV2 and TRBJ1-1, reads EPEVTQTPSHQVTQMGQEVILRCVPISNHLYFYWYRQILGQKVEFLVSFYNNEISEKSEIFDDQFSVERPDGSNFTLKIRSTKLEDSAMYFCASSVRTEAFFGQGTRLTVV.

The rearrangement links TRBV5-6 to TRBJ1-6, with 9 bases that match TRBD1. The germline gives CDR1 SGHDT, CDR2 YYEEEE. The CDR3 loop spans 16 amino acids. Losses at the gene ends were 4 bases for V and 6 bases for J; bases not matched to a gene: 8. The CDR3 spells CASSPDRGLRNSPLHF. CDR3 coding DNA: TGTGCCAGCAGCCCGGACAGGGGACTCCGTAATTCACCCCTCCACTTT.

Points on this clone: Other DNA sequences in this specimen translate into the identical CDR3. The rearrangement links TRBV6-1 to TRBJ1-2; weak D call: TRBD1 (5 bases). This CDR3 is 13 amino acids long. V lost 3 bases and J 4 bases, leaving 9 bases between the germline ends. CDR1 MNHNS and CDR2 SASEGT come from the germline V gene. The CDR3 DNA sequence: TGTGCCAGCAGTGAGGGGGGGGGCTATGGCTACACCTTC. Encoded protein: CASSEGGGYGYTF.

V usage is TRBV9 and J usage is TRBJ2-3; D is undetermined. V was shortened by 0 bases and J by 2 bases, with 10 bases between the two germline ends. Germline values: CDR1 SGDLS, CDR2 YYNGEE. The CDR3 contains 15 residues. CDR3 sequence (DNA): TGTGCCAGCAGCGTAGGGAGCATCTCCACAGATACGCAGTATTTT. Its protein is CASSVGSISTDTQYF.

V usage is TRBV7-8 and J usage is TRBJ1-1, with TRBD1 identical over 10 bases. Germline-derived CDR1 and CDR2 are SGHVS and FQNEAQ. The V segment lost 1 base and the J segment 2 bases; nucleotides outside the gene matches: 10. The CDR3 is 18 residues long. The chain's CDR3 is CASSLVTLGQGGNTEAFF. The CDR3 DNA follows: TGTGCCAGCAGCTTAGTAACACTCGGACAGGGGGGAAACACTGAAGCTTTCTTT.

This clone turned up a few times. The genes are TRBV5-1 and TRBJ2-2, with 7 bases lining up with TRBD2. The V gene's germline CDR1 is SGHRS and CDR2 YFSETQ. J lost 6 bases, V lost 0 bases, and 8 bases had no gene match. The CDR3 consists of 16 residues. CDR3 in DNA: TGCGCCAGCAGCTTGGATCCGGGGGGAACGGCCGGGGAGCTGTTTTTT. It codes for CASSLDPGGTAGELFF. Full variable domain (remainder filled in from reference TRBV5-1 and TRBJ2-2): KAGVTQTPRYLIKTRGQQVTLSCSPISGHRSVSWYQQTPGQGLQFLFEYFSETQRNKGNFPGRFSGRQFSNSRSEMNVSTLELGDSALYLCASSLDPGGTAGELFFGEGSRLTVL.

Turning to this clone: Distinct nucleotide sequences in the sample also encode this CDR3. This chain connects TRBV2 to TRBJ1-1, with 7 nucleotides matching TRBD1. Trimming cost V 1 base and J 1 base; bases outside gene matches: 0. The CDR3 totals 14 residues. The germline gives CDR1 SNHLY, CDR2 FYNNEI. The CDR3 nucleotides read TGTGCCAGCAGTGAAGGACAGGGGAACACTGAAGCTTTCTTT. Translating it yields CASSEGQGNTEAFF.

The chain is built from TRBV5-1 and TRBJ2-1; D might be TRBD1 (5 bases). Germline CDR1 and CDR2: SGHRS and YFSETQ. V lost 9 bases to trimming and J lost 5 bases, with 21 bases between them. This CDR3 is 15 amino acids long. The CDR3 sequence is CATAGREGPDNEQFF. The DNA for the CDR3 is TGCGCCACCGCCGGCAGGGAAGGGCCTGACAATGAGCAGTTCTTC.

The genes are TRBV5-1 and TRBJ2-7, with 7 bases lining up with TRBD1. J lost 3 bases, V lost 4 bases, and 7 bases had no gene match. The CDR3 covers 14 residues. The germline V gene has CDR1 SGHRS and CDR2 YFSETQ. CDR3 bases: TGCGCCAGCAGCCCCCGGGACAGTGACTACGAGCAGTACTTC. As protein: CASSPRDSDYEQYF. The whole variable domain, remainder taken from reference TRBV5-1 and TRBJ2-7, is KAGVTQTPRYLIKTRGQQVTLSCSPISGHRSVSWYQQTPGQGLQFLFEYFSETQRNKGNFPGRFSGRQFSNSRSEMNVSTLELGDSALYLCASSPRDSDYEQYFGPGTRLTVT.

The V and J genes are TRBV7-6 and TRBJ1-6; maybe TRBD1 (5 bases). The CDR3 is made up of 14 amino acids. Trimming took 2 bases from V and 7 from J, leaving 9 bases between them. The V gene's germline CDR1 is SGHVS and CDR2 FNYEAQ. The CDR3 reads CASSLTQVNSPLHF. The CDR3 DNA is TGTGCCAGCAGCTTAACACAGGTGAATTCACCCCTCCACTTT.

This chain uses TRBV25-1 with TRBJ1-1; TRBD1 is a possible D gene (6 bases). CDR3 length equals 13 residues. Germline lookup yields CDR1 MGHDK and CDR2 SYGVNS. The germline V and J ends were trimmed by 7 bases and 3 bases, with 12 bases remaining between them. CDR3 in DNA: TGTGCCAGCACAGGGGAGACTTACACTGAAGCTTTCTTT. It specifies CASTGETYTEAFF. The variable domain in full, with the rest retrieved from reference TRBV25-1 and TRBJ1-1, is EADIYQTPRYLVIGTGKKITLECSQTMGHDKMYWYQQDPGMELHLIHYSYGVNSTEKGDLSSESTVSRIRTEHFPLTLESARPSHTSQYLCASTGETYTEAFFGQGTRLTVV.

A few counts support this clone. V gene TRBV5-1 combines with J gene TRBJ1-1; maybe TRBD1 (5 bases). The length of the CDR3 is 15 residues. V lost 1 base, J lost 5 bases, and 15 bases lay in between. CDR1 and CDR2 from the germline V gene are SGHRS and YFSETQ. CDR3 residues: CASSLRGSWVTEAFF. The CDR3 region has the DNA TGCGCCAGCAGCTTGAGGGGCAGTTGGGTTACTGAAGCTTTCTTT.

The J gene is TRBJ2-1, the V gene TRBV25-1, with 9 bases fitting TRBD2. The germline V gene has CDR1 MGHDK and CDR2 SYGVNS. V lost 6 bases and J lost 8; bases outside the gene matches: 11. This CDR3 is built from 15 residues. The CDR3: CASRLAGAHLDEQFF. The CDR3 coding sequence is TGTGCCAGCAGATTAGCGGGGGCCCACCTGGATGAGCAGTTCTTC.

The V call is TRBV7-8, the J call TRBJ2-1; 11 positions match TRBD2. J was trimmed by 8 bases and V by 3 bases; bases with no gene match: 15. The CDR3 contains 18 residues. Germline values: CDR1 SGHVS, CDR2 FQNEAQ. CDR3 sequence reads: CASSFLAGGPGFVDEQFF. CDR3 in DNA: TGTGCCAGCAGCTTCCTAGCGGGGGGCCCAGGATTTGTGGATGAGCAGTTCTTC.

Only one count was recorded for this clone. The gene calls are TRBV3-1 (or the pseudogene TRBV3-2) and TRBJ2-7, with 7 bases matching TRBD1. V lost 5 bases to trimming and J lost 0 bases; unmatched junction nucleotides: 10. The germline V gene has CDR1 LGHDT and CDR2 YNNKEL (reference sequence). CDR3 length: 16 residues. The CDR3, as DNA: TGTGCCAGCAGCTTATCCTGGGCAGGGGGCTCCTACGAGCAGTACTTC. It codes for CASSLSWAGGSYEQYF.

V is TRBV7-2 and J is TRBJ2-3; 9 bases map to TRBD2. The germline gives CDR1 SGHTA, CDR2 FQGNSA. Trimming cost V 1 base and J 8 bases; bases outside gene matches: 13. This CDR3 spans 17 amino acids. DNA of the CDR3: TGTGCCAGCAGCTTAGTTGCTAGGCGGGAGGGCCGAGGTACGCAGTATTTT. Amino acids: CASSLVARREGRGTQYF.

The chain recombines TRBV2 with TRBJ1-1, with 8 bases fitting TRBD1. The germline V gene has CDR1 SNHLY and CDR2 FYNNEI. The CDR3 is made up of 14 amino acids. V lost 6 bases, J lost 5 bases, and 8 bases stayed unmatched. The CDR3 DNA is TGTGCCAGCAGCAGACAGGGGAGTGATACTGAAGCTTTCTTT. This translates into CASSRQGSDTEAFF. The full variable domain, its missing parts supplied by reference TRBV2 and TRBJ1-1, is EPEVTQTPSHQVTQMGQEVILRCVPISNHLYFYWYRQILGQKVEFLVSFYNNEISEKSEIFDDQFSVERPDGSNFTLKIRSTKLEDSAMYFCASSRQGSDTEAFFGQGTRLTVV.

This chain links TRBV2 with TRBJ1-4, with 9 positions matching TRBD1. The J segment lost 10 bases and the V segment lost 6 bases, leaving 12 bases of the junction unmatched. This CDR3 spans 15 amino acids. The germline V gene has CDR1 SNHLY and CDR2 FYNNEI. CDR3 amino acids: CASRDRDRASGKLFF. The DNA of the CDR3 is TGTGCCAGCAGAGATAGGGACAGGGCGTCGGGAAAACTGTTTTTT.

The CDR3 DNA is TGTGCCAGCAGTTACTCCGGAGGCATGCCCCAGCATTTT. Amino acids: CASSYSGGMPQHF. The V gene is TRBV6-5, the J gene TRBJ1-5; D gene ambiguous. V was shortened by 0 bases and J by 9 bases, with 9 bases between the two germline ends. In germline, CDR1 is MNHEY, CDR2 SVGAGI. The CDR3 sequence is 13 residues long.